This T cell receptor beta chain came from a study of cytomegalovirus exposure and HLA in healthy donors. Using immunoSEQ multiplex PCR, the repertoire was profiled, and TCRdb retains in-frame clones only, with some absent. In the table there are 250,000 to 350,000 clones, roughly 90% of which are singletons. A note on this clone: The same CDR3 is also encoded by other DNA sequences in this sample.

The V end lost 3 bases, the J end lost 5 bases, and 7 bases lay between the germline ends. Germline V gives CDR1 SGHVS, CDR2 FNYEAQ. This CDR3 is 12 amino acids long. This clonotype originated in a woman aged 25 to 39 in good health and CMV-seropositive. Sequencing was performed on PBMCs. The chain recombines TRBV7-6 with TRBJ1-1; D gene unclear. The chain's CDR3 is CASSFLGTEAFF. In nucleotides, the CDR3 is TGTGCCAGCAGCTTTCTAGGTACTGAAGCTTTCTTT.